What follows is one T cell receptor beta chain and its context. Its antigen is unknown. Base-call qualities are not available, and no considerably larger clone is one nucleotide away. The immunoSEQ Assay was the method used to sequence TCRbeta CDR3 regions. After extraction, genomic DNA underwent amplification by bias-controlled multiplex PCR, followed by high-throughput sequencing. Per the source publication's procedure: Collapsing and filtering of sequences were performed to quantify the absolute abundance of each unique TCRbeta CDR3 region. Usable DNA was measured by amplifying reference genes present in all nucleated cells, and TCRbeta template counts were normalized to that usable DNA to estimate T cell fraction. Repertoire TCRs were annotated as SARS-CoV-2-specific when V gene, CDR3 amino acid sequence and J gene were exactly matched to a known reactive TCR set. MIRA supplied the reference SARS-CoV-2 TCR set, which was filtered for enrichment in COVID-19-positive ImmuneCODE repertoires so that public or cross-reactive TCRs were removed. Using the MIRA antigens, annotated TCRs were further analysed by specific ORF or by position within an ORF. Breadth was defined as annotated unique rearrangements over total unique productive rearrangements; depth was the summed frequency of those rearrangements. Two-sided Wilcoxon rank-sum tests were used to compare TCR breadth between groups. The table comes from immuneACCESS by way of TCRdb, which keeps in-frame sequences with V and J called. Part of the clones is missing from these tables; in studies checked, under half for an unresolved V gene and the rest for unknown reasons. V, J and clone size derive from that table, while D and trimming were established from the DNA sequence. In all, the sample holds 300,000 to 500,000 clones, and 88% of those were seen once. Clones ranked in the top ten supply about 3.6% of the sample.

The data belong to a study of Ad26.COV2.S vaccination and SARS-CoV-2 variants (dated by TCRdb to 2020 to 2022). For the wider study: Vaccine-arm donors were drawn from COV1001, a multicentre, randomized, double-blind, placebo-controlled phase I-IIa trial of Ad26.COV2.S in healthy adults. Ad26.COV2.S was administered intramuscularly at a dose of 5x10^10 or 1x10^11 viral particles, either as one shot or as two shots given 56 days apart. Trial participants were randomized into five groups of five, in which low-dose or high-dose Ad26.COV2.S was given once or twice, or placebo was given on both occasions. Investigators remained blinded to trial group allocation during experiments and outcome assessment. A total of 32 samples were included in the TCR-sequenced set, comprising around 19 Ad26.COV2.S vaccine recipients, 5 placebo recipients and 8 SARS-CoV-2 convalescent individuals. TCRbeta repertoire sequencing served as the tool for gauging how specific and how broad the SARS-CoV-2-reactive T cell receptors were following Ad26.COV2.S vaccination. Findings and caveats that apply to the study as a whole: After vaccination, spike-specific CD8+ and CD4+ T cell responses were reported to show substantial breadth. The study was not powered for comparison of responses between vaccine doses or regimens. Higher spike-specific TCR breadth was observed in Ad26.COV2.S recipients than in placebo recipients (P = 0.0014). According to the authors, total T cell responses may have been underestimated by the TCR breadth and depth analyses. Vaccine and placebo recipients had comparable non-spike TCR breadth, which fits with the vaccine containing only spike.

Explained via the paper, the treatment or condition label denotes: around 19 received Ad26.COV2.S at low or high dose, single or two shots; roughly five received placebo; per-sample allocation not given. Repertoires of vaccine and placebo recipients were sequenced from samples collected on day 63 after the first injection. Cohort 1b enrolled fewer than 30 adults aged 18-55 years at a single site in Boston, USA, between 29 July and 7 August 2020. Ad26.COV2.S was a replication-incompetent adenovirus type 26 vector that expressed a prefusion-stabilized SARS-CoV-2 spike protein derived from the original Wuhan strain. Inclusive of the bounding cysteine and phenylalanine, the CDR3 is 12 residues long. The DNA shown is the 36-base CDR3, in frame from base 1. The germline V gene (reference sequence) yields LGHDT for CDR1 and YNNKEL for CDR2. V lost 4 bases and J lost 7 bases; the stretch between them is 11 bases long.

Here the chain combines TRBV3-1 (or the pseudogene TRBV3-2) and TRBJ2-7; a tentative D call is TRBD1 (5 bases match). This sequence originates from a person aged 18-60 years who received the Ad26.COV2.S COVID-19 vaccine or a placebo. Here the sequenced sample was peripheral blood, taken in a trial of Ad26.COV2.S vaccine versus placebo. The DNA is TGTGCCAGCAGCCTGGCCTCAGGGGAGCAGTACTTC. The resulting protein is CASSLASGEQYF.